Listed below are T cell receptor beta chains from one sample, sequenced in a study of T-cell reconstitution after alpha-beta-depleted transplantation in children. Using its own MiXCR run on the PCR reads, TCRdb lists one record per CDR3 protein. The repertoire holds about 600,000 distinct CDR3 sequences, with roughly 10% as singletons. The sequenced sample was PBMCs from the stem cell graft donor, obtained from the stem cell graft. These receptors came from a human donor who donated a stem cell graft to a child with acute myeloid leukemia. CDR3s include the opening cysteine and the closing phenylalanine or tryptophan. A D gene is named only where the DNA matches it firmly. Not all rows give a size; the values are once, few, many and, for expanded clones, a class.

clone size: -
V gene: TRBV5-1
D gene: TRBD2
J gene: TRBJ2-1
CDR3 protein: CASSSPGLEIHEQFF
CDR3 DNA: TGCGCCAGCAGCTCGCCGGGACTAGAAATCCATGAGCAGTTCTTC

clone size: few
V gene: TRBV14
D gene: -
J gene: TRBJ1-2
CDR3 protein: CASSQENSYYGYTF
CDR3 DNA: TGTGCCAGCAGCCAAGAAAACAGCTACTATGGCTACACCTTC

clone size: few
V gene: TRBV29-1
D gene: TRBD2
J gene: TRBJ2-3
CDR3 protein: CSVTTGLAGVTQYF
CDR3 DNA: TGCAGCGTCACCACCGGACTAGCGGGAGTTACGCAGTATTTT

clone size: many
V gene: TRBV7-2
D gene: -
J gene: TRBJ2-1
CDR3 protein: CASSLVAGAYNEQFF
CDR3 DNA: TGTGCCAGCAGCTTAGTGGCAGGGGCCTACAATGAGCAGTTCTTC

clone size: many
V gene: TRBV12-1
D gene: -
J gene: TRBJ2-3
CDR3 protein: CASSPVGGAGDTQYF
CDR3 DNA: TGTGCCAGCAGCCCCGTCGGAGGGGCGGGAGATACGCAGTATTTT

clone size: -
V gene: TRBV4-2
D gene: TRBD1
J gene: TRBJ1-1
CDR3 protein: CASSQEARGLTEAFF
CDR3 DNA: TGTGCCAGCAGCCAAGAGGCCAGGGGGCTCACTGAAGCTTTCTTT

clone size: few
V gene: TRBV5-1
D gene: -
J gene: TRBJ1-2
CDR3 protein: CASSFGGFDYGYTF
CDR3 DNA: TGCGCCAGCAGCTTCGGGGGGTTTGACTATGGCTACACCTTC

clone size: -
V gene: TRBV7-9
D gene: -
J gene: TRBJ1-3
CDR3 protein: CASRPDGGAYSGNTIYF
CDR3 DNA: TGTGCCAGCAGGCCGGACGGGGGGGCCTACTCTGGAAACACCATATATTTT

clone size: -
V gene: TRBV18
D gene: TRBD1
J gene: TRBJ2-3
CDR3 protein: CASSVYRGSAGTDTQYF
CDR3 DNA: TGTGCCAGCTCGGTTTACAGGGGCAGCGCCGGCACAGATACGCAGTATTTT

clone size: many
V gene: TRBV12-3/TRBV12-4
D gene: -
J gene: TRBJ1-5
CDR3 protein: CASSLGSNSNQPQHF
CDR3 DNA: TGTGCCAGCAGTTTAGGGTCTAATAGCAATCAGCCCCAGCATTTT

clone size: -
V gene: TRBV25-1
D gene: -
J gene: TRBJ2-7
CDR3 protein: CASSDRQNYEQYF
CDR3 DNA: TGTGCCAGCAGTGATCGCCAGAACTACGAGCAGTACTTC

clone size: many
V gene: TRBV5-1
D gene: TRBD2
J gene: TRBJ2-1
CDR3 protein: CASSREGNEQFF
CDR3 DNA: TGCGCCAGCAGCCGGGAGGGCAATGAGCAGTTCTTC

clone size: few
V gene: TRBV20-1
D gene: TRBD2
J gene: TRBJ2-4
CDR3 protein: CSAREPSGAKNIQYF
CDR3 DNA: TGCAGTGCTAGAGAGCCTAGCGGGGCCAAAAACATTCAGTACTTC

clone size: few
V gene: TRBV6-2/TRBV6-3
D gene: TRBD2
J gene: TRBJ2-1
CDR3 protein: CASSTSASGYNEQFF
CDR3 DNA: TGTGCCAGCAGTACATCGGCTAGCGGATACAATGAGCAGTTCTTC

clone size: few
V gene: TRBV10-3
D gene: TRBD1
J gene: TRBJ1-6
CDR3 protein: CAISVNRGSGSPLHF
CDR3 DNA: TGTGCCATCAGTGTAAACAGGGGATCGGGGTCACCCCTCCACTTT

clone size: -
V gene: TRBV6-4
D gene: TRBD2
J gene: TRBJ2-1
CDR3 protein: CASSDSRWSGRSTSSYNEQFF
CDR3 DNA: TGTGCCAGCAGTGACTCCCGCTGGAGCGGGAGGTCTACGAGCTCCTACAATGAGCAGTTCTTC

clone size: few
V gene: TRBV4-3
D gene: -
J gene: TRBJ2-7
CDR3 protein: CASSRERGGSAYEQYF
CDR3 DNA: TGCGCCAGCAGCCGCGAGAGGGGGGGGTCAGCATACGAGCAGTACTTC

clone size: few
V gene: TRBV7-2
D gene: -
J gene: TRBJ2-7
CDR3 protein: CASSLAQPTYEQYF
CDR3 DNA: TGTGCCAGCAGCTTAGCGCAGCCTACCTACGAGCAGTACTTC

clone size: few
V gene: TRBV5-1
D gene: TRBD2
J gene: TRBJ2-6
CDR3 protein: CASSPGLEPPSSGANVLTF
CDR3 DNA: TGCGCCAGCAGCCCGGGACTAGAGCCCCCTAGCTCTGGGGCCAACGTCCTGACTTTC

clone size: -
V gene: TRBV12-3/TRBV12-4
D gene: -
J gene: TRBJ1-5
CDR3 protein: CASSLGGTAKNKGPQHF
CDR3 DNA: TGTGCCAGCAGTTTAGGGGGGACGGCCAAAAACAAAGGGCCCCAGCATTTT

clone size: -
V gene: TRBV12-3/TRBV12-4
D gene: TRBD2
J gene: TRBJ2-5
CDR3 protein: CANGGAVGETQYF
CDR3 DNA: TGTGCCAACGGGGGGGCGGTGGGAGAGACCCAGTACTTC

clone size: many
V gene: TRBV7-9
D gene: -
J gene: TRBJ2-7
CDR3 protein: CASSTSRRLLGQYF
CDR3 DNA: TGTGCCAGCAGCACCTCTCGACGGCTTTTGGGGCAGTACTTC

clone size: few
V gene: TRBV5-1
D gene: TRBD2
J gene: TRBJ2-2
CDR3 protein: CASEGTSGKNTGELFF
CDR3 DNA: TGCGCCAGCGAAGGGACTAGCGGGAAGAACACCGGGGAGCTGTTTTTT

clone size: few
V gene: TRBV7-2
D gene: -
J gene: TRBJ1-5
CDR3 protein: CASSLVAASNQPQHF
CDR3 DNA: TGTGCCAGCAGCTTAGTTGCAGCTAGCAATCAGCCCCAGCATTTT

clone size: once
V gene: TRBV24-1
D gene: -
J gene: TRBJ2-7
CDR3 protein: CATSDPVSYEQYF
CDR3 DNA: TGTGCCACCAGTGACCCAGTCTCCTACGAGCAGTACTTC

clone size: -
V gene: TRBV5-1
D gene: TRBD1
J gene: TRBJ2-5
CDR3 protein: CASSPTGTAIQETQYF
CDR3 DNA: TGCGCCAGCAGCCCAACCGGGACAGCGATCCAAGAGACCCAGTACTTC

clone size: many
V gene: TRBV21-1
D gene: -
J gene: TRBJ2-1
CDR3 protein: CASSKGGQGACEQFF
CDR3 DNA: TGTGCCAGCAGCAAGGGGGGACAGGGGGCCTGTGAGCAGTTCTTC

clone size: -
V gene: TRBV3-1
D gene: TRBD2
J gene: TRBJ2-3
CDR3 protein: CASSLTSGRGSDTQYF
CDR3 DNA: TGTGCCAGCAGCCTTACTAGCGGGAGAGGATCAGATACGCAGTATTTT

clone size: many
V gene: TRBV6-2/TRBV6-3
D gene: TRBD2
J gene: TRBJ2-1
CDR3 protein: CATKAYGTSSYNEQFF
CDR3 DNA: TGTGCCACCAAAGCCTACGGGACTAGCTCCTACAATGAGCAGTTCTTC

clone size: -
V gene: TRBV7-3
D gene: -
J gene: TRBJ2-7
CDR3 protein: CASSLLPPGEAVPLNEQYF
CDR3 DNA: TGTGCCAGCAGCCTACTTCCTCCGGGGGAGGCCGTCCCACTGAACGAGCAGTACTTC